The 24 T cell receptor beta chains in this list originate from one sample, sequenced in a study of CD8 T cell repertoires and HIV-1 epitope variants. Libraries were prepared by immunoSEQ multiplex PCR; TCRdb keeps only in-frame clonotypes and omits some of them. The sample holds over 90,000 clones, almost 75% seen once. The sequencing sample was made of uncultured baseline CD8+ T cells from peripheral blood mononuclear cells (PBMCs). The source of these receptors is a male donor with HIV.

Notes on this clone: The sample holds other DNA sequences that translate to the same CDR3. The chain couples TRBV29-1 to TRBJ1-3; no clear D gene. The CDR3 covers 11 residues. The V and J ends lost 6 bases and 3 bases respectively, with 6 bases between them. The germline CDR1 and CDR2 sequences are SQVTM and ANQGSEA. The CDR3 sequence is CSVHSGNTIYF. The CDR3 nucleotides are TGCAGCGTCCATAGTGGAAACACCATATATTTT.

The gene calls are TRBV27 and TRBJ2-7, with 12 bases lining up with TRBD2. The CDR3 has 15 residues. From germline, CDR1 is MNHEY and CDR2 SMNVEV (reference sequence). Germline trimming cut 6 bases from V and 3 bases from J; bases unmatched to any gene: 6. CDR3 amino acids: CASSPLAGGHYEQYF. In nucleotides, the CDR3 is TGTGCCAGCAGCCCACTAGCGGGGGGCCACTACGAGCAGTACTTC.

The chain has TRBV27 and TRBJ2-1; 7 nucleotides align to TRBD2. The CDR3 totals 15 residues. Germline V gene lookup returns CDR1 MNHEY and CDR2 SMNVEV (reference sequence). The ends lost 5 bases at V and 2 bases at J; junction bases unmatched: 6. The CDR3 protein is CASSPRGVPYNEQFF. For the CDR3, the DNA is TGTGCCAGCAGTCCACGGGGGGTGCCCTACAATGAGCAGTTCTTC.

This chain uses TRBV5-1 with TRBJ2-1, with TRBD2 matching 11 bases. Germline CDR1 is SGHRS and CDR2 is YFSETQ. The CDR3 spans 15 residues. V dropped 4 bases and J dropped 2; count of bases not matched to a gene: 2. CDR3 sequence (DNA): TGCGCCAGCAGCCCACTAGCGGGGGCCTACAATGAGCAGTTCTTC. This translates into CASSPLAGAYNEQFF.

The CDR3 protein is CASSLSEGALGNEQFF. CDR3 bases: TGTGCCAGCAGTTTATCAGAGGGTGCCCTGGGAAATGAGCAGTTCTTC. The genes are TRBV28 and TRBJ2-1; tentative D call: TRBD2 (5 bases). Trimming removed 1 base at V and 7 bases at J, with 17 bases between. CDR3 length equals 16 residues. CDR1 and CDR2 (germline): MDHEN, SYDVKM.

This clone was counted once. The chain joins TRBV19 to TRBJ2-2, with D possibly TRBD1 on 5 matching bases. V was trimmed by 4 bases and J by 0 bases, leaving 12 bases between them. Per the germline V gene, CDR1 is LNHDA and CDR2 is SQIVND (reference sequence). The CDR3 runs 16 residues. The CDR3: CASSTTGVTNTGELFF. CDR3 DNA: TGTGCCAGTAGTACCACAGGCGTGACGAACACCGGGGAGCTGTTTTTT. Full variable domain (remainder filled in from reference TRBV19 and TRBJ2-2): DGGITQSPKYLFRKEGQNVTLSCEQNLNHDAMYWYRQDPGQGLRLIYYSQIVNDFQKGDIAEGYSVSREKKESFPLTVTSAQKNPTAFYLCASSTTGVTNTGELFFGEGSRLTVL.

This clone was picked up one time. This chain connects TRBV13 to TRBJ2-1, with 12 bases aligning to TRBD2. The V gene end was trimmed by 1 base and the J gene end by 5 bases; junction bases not matched to a gene: 3. The CDR3 length is 16 residues. Germline CDR1 is PRHDT and CDR2 is FYEKMQ (reference sequence). The CDR3 sequence: CASSLEASGGDNEQFF. CDR3 bases: TGTGCCAGCAGCTTAGAGGCTAGCGGGGGGGACAATGAGCAGTTCTTC.

V gene TRBV14 combines with J gene TRBJ2-1, with 12 bases identical to TRBD2. Germline V gene data show CDR1 as SGHDN and CDR2 as FVKESK. This CDR3 has 17 residues. V trimming: 2 bases; J trimming: 6 bases; junction bases outside the gene matches: 8. CDR3 protein: CASSQQKLAGGRNEQFF. The CDR3 DNA is TGTGCCAGCAGCCAACAGAAGCTAGCGGGGGGGCGCAATGAGCAGTTCTTC.

The chain couples TRBV7-2 to TRBJ1-2, with a tentative D call TRBD1 (6 bases). The ends were cut back, 2 bases at V and 3 bases at J, with 10 bases in the middle. This CDR3 is built from 14 residues. Germline CDR1 SGHTA, CDR2 FQGNSA. The CDR3 nucleotides are TGTGCCAGCAGCTTACAGGGGATAGACTATGGCTACACCTTC. As protein: CASSLQGIDYGYTF.

The chain carries TRBV13 and TRBJ1-2; a weak D match, TRBD1 (6 bases). The CDR3 is 15 residues long. V was clipped by 5 bases and J by 9 bases, with 22 bases between them. Germline CDR1 reads PRHDT; CDR2 reads FYEKMQ (reference sequence). CDR3 sequence reads: CASSRPRDRRGRYTF. CDR3 DNA sequence: TGTGCCAGCAGCCGCCCCCGAGACAGGAGGGGACGCTACACCTTC.

This clone occurred once. The rearrangement joins TRBV28 to TRBJ2-1, with 7 bases lining up with TRBD1. Germline values: CDR1 MDHEN, CDR2 SYDVKM. CDR3 length: 11 residues. Losses at the gene ends were 5 bases for V and 9 bases for J; bases not matched to a gene: 1. The CDR3 DNA sequence: TGTGCCAGCAGTGGACAGGTTGAGCAGTTCTTC. Translating gives CASSGQVEQFF.

This CDR3 reads CASSLEPLSRETYEQYF. In DNA, the CDR3 is TGCGCCAGCAGCTTGGAGCCCCTTTCGCGGGAGACCTACGAGCAGTACTTC. The rearrangement uses TRBV5-1 and TRBJ2-7; 7 positions agree with TRBD2. The germline V gene encodes CDR1 SGHRS and CDR2 YFSETQ. The CDR3 sequence is 17 residues long. The trim removed 0 bases at V and 2 bases at J, leaving 11 bases unmatched.

This clone was detected once. The gene calls are TRBV5-1 and TRBJ2-7; 7 positions agree with TRBD2. CDR1 and CDR2 from the germline V gene are SGHRS and YFSETQ. With 5 bases clipped from V and 0 bases from J, the junction kept 5 bases outside the gene matches. CDR3 length: 14 residues. The CDR3 loop reads CASREAGSSYEQYF. The DNA for the CDR3 is TGCGCCAGCAGGGAAGCGGGGAGCTCCTACGAGCAGTACTTC.

The CDR3 coding sequence is TGTGCCAGCAGCCCAGATACCTACGAGCAGTACTTC. It translates to CASSPDTYEQYF. The J gene is TRBJ2-7, the V gene TRBV7-2; D unclear. The CDR3 has 12 residues. Deletions cut 5 bases from V and 2 bases from J, with 7 bases between. Germline CDR1 and CDR2: SGHTA and FQGNSA.

The V and J genes are TRBV4-2 and TRBJ2-1; D not resolved. The CDR3 loop spans 14 amino acids. Deletions cut 0 bases from V and 8 bases from J, with 11 bases between. Germline V gene lookup returns CDR1 LGHNA and CDR2 YNFKEQ. Written as DNA, the CDR3 is TGTGCCAGCAGCCAAGATCCTAAGCTTGATGAGCAGTTCTTC. The encoded protein is CASSQDPKLDEQFF.

V is TRBV5-1 and J is TRBJ2-1; D possibly uses TRBD1 or TRBD2 (5 bases each). Trimming stripped 0 bases from V and 4 bases from J, with 11 bases between. This CDR3 contains 15 residues. Germline V gene lookup returns CDR1 SGHRS and CDR2 YFSETQ. CDR3 sequence reads: CASSLVSGQYNEQFF. The CDR3 nucleotides are TGCGCCAGCAGCTTGGTCAGCGGACAATACAATGAGCAGTTCTTC.

The rearrangement links TRBV18 to TRBJ1-4; D is unclear. The CDR3 covers 15 residues. Germline CDR1 and CDR2: KGHSH and LQKENI. V lost 3 bases and J 0 bases, leaving 8 bases between the germline ends. CDR3: CASSPREATNEKLFF. In DNA, the CDR3 is TGTGCCAGCTCACCCCGGGAAGCAACTAATGAAAAACTGTTTTTT.

The chain is built from TRBV9 and TRBJ2-2; 8 bases fit TRBD1. In germline, CDR1 is SGDLS, CDR2 YYNGEE. The J segment lost 4 bases and the V segment lost 4 bases, leaving 6 bases of the junction unmatched. The CDR3 runs to 15 residues. CDR3 sequence: CASSPTQGATGELFF. The CDR3 DNA reads as TGTGCCAGCAGCCCGACGCAGGGGGCCACCGGGGAGCTGTTTTTT. Together with reference TRBV9 and TRBJ2-2, the CDR3 gives the full variable domain: DSGVTQTPKHLITATGQRVTLRCSPRSGDLSVYWYQQSLDQGLQFLIQYYNGEERAKGNILERFSAQQFPDLHSELNLSSLELGDSALYFCASSPTQGATGELFFGEGSRLTVL.

The CDR3 DNA is TGCGCCAGCAGCTTTTCCCAGACAGAAGAGACCCAGTACTTC. It yields the protein CASSFSQTEETQYF. The rearrangement joins TRBV5-1 to TRBJ2-5; possible D gene TRBD1, 5 bases. The CDR3 runs 14 residues. Germline CDR1 SGHRS, CDR2 YFSETQ. V shed 2 bases and J shed 3 bases, with 11 bases lying between them.

The CDR3 protein is CASSGRDYSNQPQHF. DNA of the CDR3: TGTGCCAGCAGTGGAAGGGACTATAGCAATCAGCCCCAGCATTTT. The chain recombines TRBV6-1 with TRBJ1-5, with D possibly matching TRBD1 (5 bases). With 4 bases removed from V and 0 bases from J, the gap between germline ends came to 10 bases. This CDR3 is 15 amino acids long. Germline V gene sequence: CDR1 MNHNS, CDR2 SASEGT.

The J gene is TRBJ1-2, the V gene TRBV15; D not certain. The V gene lost 0 bases and the J gene lost 4 bases, with 9 bases spanning the gap. This CDR3 has 14 amino acids. Germline loops: CDR1 LNHNV, CDR2 YYDKDF (reference sequence). The CDR3 DNA reads as TGTGCCACCAGCAGAGATCGAACTGCCTATGGCTACACCTTC. As protein: CATSRDRTAYGYTF.

The gene calls are TRBV27 and TRBJ1-2, with 7 bases that match TRBD1. The V segment lost 3 bases and the J segment 4 bases; nucleotides outside the gene matches: 2. Germline V CDR1 and CDR2: MNHEY, SMNVEV (reference sequence). CDR3 length: 13 residues. The CDR3 DNA reads as TGTGCCAGCAGTTTGAGGACAGGCTATGGCTACACCTTC. Translated, it gives CASSLRTGYGYTF.

The V and J genes are TRBV7-2 and TRBJ2-1; 9 nucleotides align to TRBD2. V lost 3 bases and J lost 10; bases outside the gene matches: 13. This CDR3 is 16 amino acids long. Per the germline V gene, CDR1 is SGHTA and CDR2 is FQGNSA. Here the CDR3 reads CASSLVAGAQQAEQFF. The DNA for the CDR3 is TGTGCCAGCAGCTTGGTAGCGGGGGCTCAACAGGCCGAGCAGTTCTTC.

V usage is TRBV7-2 and J usage is TRBJ2-3; D assignment may be TRBD1 or TRBD2 (5 bases each). The CDR3 covers 15 residues. In germline, CDR1 is SGHTA, CDR2 FQGNSA. V dropped 2 bases and J dropped 0 bases, with 9 bases sitting between them. The chain's CDR3 is CASSLIGASTDTQYF. The CDR3 DNA is TGTGCCAGCAGCTTAATCGGGGCAAGCACAGATACGCAGTATTTT.